This T cell receptor beta chain was documented in a study of response to subunit inactivated influenza vaccine. Study results and limitations: Few additional T cells are recruited per seasonal influenza vaccination, authors suggested.

This clonotype was counted at least ten times. Its antigen is as yet unknown. TCRdb processed the RT-PCR reads anew with MiXCR; each CDR3 protein has one entry. The sample holds about 650,000 distinct CDR3 sequences; about 14% are singletons and the top ten take 7.5% to 8%. Germline CDR1 reads LGHNA; CDR2 reads YNFKEQ. CDR3 length: 12 residues. With 0 bases removed from V and 4 bases from J, the gap between germline ends came to 3 bases. V usage is TRBV4-2 and J usage is TRBJ1-2; D is undetermined. This specimen was PBMCs from blood, taken approximately 15 days before vaccination. The receptor was isolated from a man in his forties or fifties who received an inactivated influenza vaccine. The CDR3 spells CASSQDFYGYTF. CDR3 sequence (DNA): TGTGCCAGCAGCCAAGACTTCTATGGCTACACCTTC.